Given below is one TCR beta chain in context. It may be a read error: a sequence one base away is much more abundant. This sample was taken from a study of blood T cells in healthy people across ages. Combining a sample-barcoded 5' primer with a J-beta primer mix, a second PCR ran for roughly 6 to 12 cycles. Each CDR3 protein is one row after TCRdb ran MiXCR on the 5' RACE reads. The data show 900,000 to 950,000 distinct CDR3 sequences, about 29% seen once. CDR3 length: 15 amino acids. These data were likewise used in another study, on T cells of mothers and their children. This second study notes: Once extracted, all RNA went into cDNA synthesis at 1.5 ug per 15 ul. Sequencing returned over 10 million TCR beta CDR3 reads per mother and several million per child. The analysis detected no persistent microchimeric T cell clones.

The V call is TRBV12-3 or TRBV12-4, the J call TRBJ2-6, with TRBD1 as a possible D gene (6 bases). Sequenced material: blood. The TCR sequence derives from a woman aged 40 to 49 in good health. CDR3 protein: CASSYRVSGADVLTF. The CDR3 DNA reads TGTGCCAGCAGTTACAGGGTCTCTGGGGCCGACGTCCTGACTTTC.